Presented here are 13 T cell receptor beta chains from one specimen sequenced in a study of CD8 T cells in ankylosing spondylitis. TCRdb recomputed calls from the 5' RACE reads with MiXCR, one row per CDR3 protein. This sample has roughly 280,000 distinct CDR3 sequences, with around 18% found just once. The sample taken for sequencing was blood, either unsorted or a sorted T cell fraction (not recorded which). These receptor sequences come from a male donor with ankylosing spondylitis or in good health (not recorded which).

In its sample, this clonotype was seen a few times. This chain joins TRBV4-2 and TRBJ2-3; TRBD2 matches 12 bases. The CDR3 is 16 residues long. The J segment lost 4 bases and the V segment lost 2 bases, leaving 4 bases of the junction unmatched. Germline V gene data show CDR1 as LGHNA and CDR2 as YNFKEQ. The CDR3 reads CASSQQTSGRSDTQYF. CDR3 sequence (DNA): TGTGCCAGCAGCCAACAAACTAGCGGGAGGTCAGATACGCAGTATTTT.

This clonotype was counted only a few times. The rearrangement links TRBV12-3 or TRBV12-4 to TRBJ1-2, with D hard to call. V lost 10 bases and J lost 7, with 13 bases in between. The CDR3 totals 11 residues. CDR3 protein: CATADWGGYTF. CDR3 coding DNA: TGTGCCACCGCCGACTGGGGTGGCTACACCTTC.

Concerning this clonotype itself: One junction end disagrees with the germline gene, perhaps due to a read error. The chain joins TRBV5-1 to TRBJ2-2, with D possibly TRBD2 on 6 matching bases. There are 16 residues in the CDR3. CDR1 is SGHRS and CDR2 is YFSETQ in the germline V gene. CDR3 nucleotides: TGCGCCAGCAGTTTGGCTGGAGGGAGTAGCACCGGGGAGCTGTTTTTT. This sequence encodes CASSLAGGSSTGELFF.

This clonotype was seen a handful of times. The chain joins TRBV3-1 to TRBJ2-1; TRBD2 agrees at 7 bases. Germline V gene sequence: CDR1 LGHDT, CDR2 YNNKEL (reference sequence). The CDR3 has 17 residues. Trimming at V came to 2 bases and at J to 4 bases, leaving 11 bases not matched to a gene. The CDR3 DNA reads TGTGCCAGCAGCCAACCTCTGACCGGGGGGTTATACAATGAGCAGTTCTTC. Residues: CASSQPLTGGLYNEQFF.

The chain joins TRBV28 to TRBJ2-3, with TRBD2 matching over 7 bases. Germline V gene lookup returns CDR1 MDHEN and CDR2 SYDVKM. The V gene end was trimmed by 6 bases and the J gene end by 1 base; junction bases not matched to a gene: 7. The length of the CDR3 is 15 residues. The chain's CDR3 is CASRIREGGTDTQYF. CDR3 nucleotide sequence: TGTGCCAGCAGAATCAGGGAGGGTGGCACAGATACGCAGTATTTT.

This clonotype turned up a few times. CDR3 region: CASRVGETQYF. CDR3 bases: TGTGCCAGCAGAGTTGGCGAGACCCAGTACTTC. This chain connects TRBV10-3 to TRBJ2-5, with D uncertain. CDR1 and CDR2 from the germline V gene are ENHRY and SYGVKD. Trimming shortened V by 10 bases and J by 5 bases, and 11 bases separated the two germline ends. The CDR3 spans 11 residues.

This clonotype was seen a handful of times. The V gene is TRBV6-4, the J gene TRBJ1-1, with a weak D call TRBD1 (6 bases). Trimming removed 4 bases at V and 5 bases at J, with 14 bases between. From germline, CDR1 is MRHNA and CDR2 SNTAGT. The CDR3 totals 14 residues. Here the CDR3 DNA reads TGTGCCAGCAGTGTTGAGGCCCAGGGGACTGAAGCTTTCTTT. Amino acids: CASSVEAQGTEAFF.

The chain recombines TRBV9 with TRBJ2-3, with 8 bases identical to TRBD2. V was clipped by 4 bases and J by 2 bases; unmatched bases: 9. This CDR3 comprises 16 residues. The germline CDR1 and CDR2 sequences are SGDLS and YYNGEE. The DNA for the CDR3 is TGTGCCAGCAGCAGTCTACTAGCGGATTCCACAGATACGCAGTATTTT. Encoded protein: CASSSLLADSTDTQYF.

This chain joins TRBV20-1 and TRBJ2-5; 8 bases fit TRBD2. Germline V gene data show CDR1 as DFQATT and CDR2 as SNEGSKA (reference sequence). The CDR3 covers 13 residues. Trimming at V came to 3 bases and at J to 5 bases, leaving 5 bases not matched to a gene. This CDR3 reads CSASPGGAETQYF. The CDR3 DNA reads as TGCAGTGCTAGCCCCGGGGGGGCGGAGACCCAGTACTTC.

The chain has TRBV3-1 and TRBJ2-7, with 7 bases fitting TRBD1. Per germline, CDR1 LGHDT and CDR2 YNNKEL (reference sequence). V lost 1 base, J lost 2 bases, and 5 bases stayed unmatched. CDR3 size: 15 residues. The CDR3 reads CASSQGPGQTYEQYV. The CDR3 nucleotides read TGTGCCAGCAGCCAAGGTCCGGGACAGACCTACGAGCAGTACGTC.

V is TRBV6-4 and J is TRBJ2-1; possibly TRBD1 or TRBD2 for D (5 bases each). CDR1 is MRHNA, CDR2 SNTAGT, per germline. The CDR3 has 14 amino acids. V was trimmed by 1 base and J by 5 bases, leaving 9 bases between them. CDR3 in DNA: TGTGCCAGCAGTGACTGGGACGGAAACAATGAGCAGTTCTTC. This translates into CASSDWDGNNEQFF.

This clonotype was detected only a few times. The chain couples TRBV2 to TRBJ2-2; possible D gene TRBD1, 6 bases. Germline-derived CDR1 and CDR2 are SNHLY and FYNNEI. The CDR3 covers 14 residues. V lost 3 bases to trimming and J lost 6 bases, with 11 bases between them. This CDR3 reads CASSDRGVAGELFF. DNA for the CDR3: TGTGCCAGCAGTGACAGGGGAGTCGCCGGGGAGCTGTTTTTT.

This chain links TRBV28 with TRBJ1-2; tentative D call: TRBD1 (5 bases). Germline CDR1 MDHEN, CDR2 SYDVKM. Trimming took off 3 bases at V and 4 bases at J, with 12 bases between the two ends. There are 14 residues in the CDR3. The CDR3 bases are TGTGCCAGCAGTTTGTCAGGGTTCCCCTATGGCTACACCTTC. As protein: CASSLSGFPYGYTF.